Each of the 4 T cell receptor beta chains below was sequenced from the same sample in a study of blood T cell repertoires in COVID-19. Profiled with immunoSEQ multiplex PCR; TCRdb holds only in-frame clones, not every one. The sample holds roughly 28,000 clones, over 75% seen once. Material for sequencing was peripheral blood. Receptors were obtained from a man between 65 and 79 years old with acute or convalescent COVID-19.

This clone showed up just once. The chain is built from TRBV3-1 (or the pseudogene TRBV3-2) and TRBJ2-1, with a tentative D call TRBD1 (6 bases). Trimming cost V 3 bases and J 0 bases, with 12 bases left between them. CDR1 is LGHDT, CDR2 YNNKEL, per germline (reference sequence). The CDR3 runs to 16 residues. CDR3 sequence reads: CASSHPHRASYNEQFF. CDR3 bases: TGTGCCAGCAGCCATCCCCACAGGGCCTCCTACAATGAGCAGTTCTTC.

The chain is built from TRBV5-1 and TRBJ2-6; TRBD1 matches at 9 bases. The CDR3 loop spans 18 amino acids. Germline CDR1 and CDR2: SGHRS and YFSETQ. V trimming: 4 bases; J trimming: 4 bases; junction bases outside the gene matches: 12. CDR3 DNA: TGCGCCAGCAGCGCCTTGGGACAGGGACTACAGGGGGCCAACGTCCTGACTTTC. Its translation: CASSALGQGLQGANVLTF.

The chain employs TRBV10-3 and TRBJ2-2, with 9 bases matching TRBD2. The CDR3 runs 14 residues. Germline CDR1 ENHRY, CDR2 SYGVKD. V dropped 8 bases and J dropped 7; count of bases not matched to a gene: 8. CDR3 nucleotide sequence: TGTGCCATCGGGGCGGGAGGGCCTGACGGGGAGCTGTTTTTT. Its protein product is CAIGAGGPDGELFF.

The genes are TRBV7-2 and TRBJ2-2; TRBD2 matches 14 bases. J gave up 0 bases and V 5 bases, and 8 bases lay outside the gene matches. Germline V gene data show CDR1 as SGHTA and CDR2 as FQGNSA. The CDR3 loop spans 19 amino acids. CDR3 in amino acids: CASSPGTSGRFPNTGELFF. The CDR3 DNA is TGTGCCAGCAGCCCTGGGACTAGCGGGAGATTCCCGAACACCGGGGAGCTGTTTTTT.